The clone carrying this TCR beta chain was counted a few times. Assay used: immunoSEQ multiplex PCR; TCRdb lists only in-frame clones, some missing. The table records about 300,000 clones, 75% to 90% of them present only once. This CDR3 spans 14 amino acids. V gave up 6 bases and J gave up 8 bases; unmatched junction bases: 5. Germline V gives CDR1 MNHEY, CDR2 SVGAGI. This entry is derived from a study of blood T cell repertoires in COVID-19. Overall study: PBMCs, B-cell-depleted T cells, or T cells were the source of the cDNA or gDNA that made up the material.

This chain uses TRBV6-5 with TRBJ1-6, with 9 bases identical to TRBD1. The sequence came from a woman in her twenties or thirties who had been exposed to COVID-19. Material for sequencing was PBMCs or T cells enriched from blood (not recorded which). The CDR3 bases are TGTGCCAGCAGCAAGACAGGGGGGGATTCACCCCTCCACTTT. It yields the protein CASSKTGGDSPLHF.